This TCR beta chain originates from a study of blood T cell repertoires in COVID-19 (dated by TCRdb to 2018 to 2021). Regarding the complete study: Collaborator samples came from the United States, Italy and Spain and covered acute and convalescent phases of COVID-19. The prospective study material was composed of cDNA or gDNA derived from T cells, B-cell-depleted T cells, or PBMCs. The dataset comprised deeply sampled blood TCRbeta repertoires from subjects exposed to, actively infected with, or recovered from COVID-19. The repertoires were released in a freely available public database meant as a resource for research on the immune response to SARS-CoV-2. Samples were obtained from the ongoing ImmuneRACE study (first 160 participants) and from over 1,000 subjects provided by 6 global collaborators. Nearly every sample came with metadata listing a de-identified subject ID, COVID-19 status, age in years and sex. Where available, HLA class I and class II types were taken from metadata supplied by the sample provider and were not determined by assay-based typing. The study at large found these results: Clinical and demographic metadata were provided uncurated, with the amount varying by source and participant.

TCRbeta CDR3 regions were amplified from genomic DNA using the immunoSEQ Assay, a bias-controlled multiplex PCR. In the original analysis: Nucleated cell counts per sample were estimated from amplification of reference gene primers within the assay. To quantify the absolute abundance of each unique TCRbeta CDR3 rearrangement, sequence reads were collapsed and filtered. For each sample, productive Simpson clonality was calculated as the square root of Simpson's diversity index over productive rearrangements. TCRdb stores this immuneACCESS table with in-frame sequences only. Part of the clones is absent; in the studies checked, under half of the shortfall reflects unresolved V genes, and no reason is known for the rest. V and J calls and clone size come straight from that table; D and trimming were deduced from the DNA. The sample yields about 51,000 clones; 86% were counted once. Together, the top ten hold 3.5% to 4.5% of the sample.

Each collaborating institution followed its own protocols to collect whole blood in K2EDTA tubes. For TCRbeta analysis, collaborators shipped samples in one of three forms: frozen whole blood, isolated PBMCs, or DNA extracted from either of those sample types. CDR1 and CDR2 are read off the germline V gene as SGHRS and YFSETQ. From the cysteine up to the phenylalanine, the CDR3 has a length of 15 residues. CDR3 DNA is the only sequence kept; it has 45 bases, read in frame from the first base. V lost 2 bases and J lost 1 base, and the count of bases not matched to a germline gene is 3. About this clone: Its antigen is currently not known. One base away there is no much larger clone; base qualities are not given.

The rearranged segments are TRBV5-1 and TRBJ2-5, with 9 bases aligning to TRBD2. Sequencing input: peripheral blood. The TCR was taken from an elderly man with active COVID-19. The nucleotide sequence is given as TGCGCCAGCAGCTTAAGCGGGGGGATCCAAGAGACCCAGTACTTC. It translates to CASSLSGGIQETQYF. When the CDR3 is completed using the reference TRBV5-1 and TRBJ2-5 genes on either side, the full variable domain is KAGVTQTPRYLIKTRGQQVTLSCSPISGHRSVSWYQQTPGQGLQFLFEYFSETQRNKGNFPGRFSGRQFSNSRSEMNVSTLELGDSALYLCASSLSGGIQETQYFGPGTRLLVL.